This T cell receptor (beta chain) was recovered during a study of vaccination and CD4 T cells after COVID-19. Turning to the study itself: Overlapping spike pools from SARS-CoV-2 and HCoV-NL63, HCoV-OC43 and HCoV-229E served as culture stimuli. Whole-study findings and limits: Spike mono-reactive clones accounted for 304 of the 307 vaccine-specific clones found in convalescent patients.

CDR1 MNHEY and CDR2 SVGAGI come from the germline V gene. The J segment lost 3 bases and the V segment lost 0 bases, leaving 1 base of the junction unmatched. The CDR3 loop spans 15 amino acids. In the case of this clonotype: Its antigen is as yet unknown.

Cultured CD4+ T cell DNA underwent sequencing with the Oncomine TCR Beta short-read assay. DNA came from CD4+ T cells after culture. TCRdb redid the calling of the PCR reads with MiXCR, one entry per CDR3 protein. This table has roughly 13,000 distinct CDR3 sequences, roughly 54% appearing once. Sample treatment: 10-day PBMC culture with coronavirus spike peptide pools or control peptides (ViraFEST assay). V gene TRBV6-5 combines with J gene TRBJ1-2; 10 positions match TRBD1. This TCR was sampled from a human donor who had recovered from COVID-19. The sequencing here drew on CD4+ T cells from blood, cultured in vitro, taken before SARS-CoV-2 vaccination. The CDR3 loop is CASSYSGTGDYGYTF. In DNA form, the CDR3 reads TGTGCCAGCAGTTACTCCGGGACAGGGGACTATGGCTACACCTTC.